Listed below are T cell receptor beta chains from one sample, sequenced in a study of blood T cell repertoires in COVID-19. TCRdb keeps only in-frame clones here, not all; method: immunoSEQ multiplex PCR. The sample has around 160,000 clones; around nine tenths are singletons. Sequencing input: PBMCs or T cells enriched from blood (not recorded which). The receptors shown here come from a woman in her thirties with acute COVID-19. Each CDR3 is given with its conserved first and last residue. Each record gives: D gene, V gene, J gene, clone size, CDR3 protein, CDR3 DNA. A D gene is named only where the DNA matches it firmly. Expanded clones are given a class, and other clones once, few, many or no size at all.

D gene: TRBD2
V gene: TRBV10-2
J gene: TRBJ2-7
clone size: -
CDR3 protein: CASRLAGRLSNEQYF
CDR3 DNA: TGCGCCAGCAGACTAGCGGGACGTCTCTCGAACGAGCAGTACTTC

D gene: TRBD1
V gene: TRBV7-3
J gene: TRBJ2-3
clone size: -
CDR3 protein: CASSETGPDTQYF
CDR3 DNA: TGTGCCAGCAGCGAGACAGGGCCAGATACGCAGTATTTT

D gene: -
V gene: TRBV4-2
J gene: TRBJ2-7
clone size: -
CDR3 protein: CASSQEGGLNFYEQYF
CDR3 DNA: TGTGCCAGCAGCCAAGAGGGGGGACTTAACTTCTACGAGCAGTACTTC

D gene: -
V gene: TRBV5-1
J gene: TRBJ1-4
clone size: once
CDR3 protein: CASRGTGETNEKLFF
CDR3 DNA: TGCGCCAGCAGGGGGACTGGGGAAACTAATGAAAAACTGTTTTTT

D gene: -
V gene: TRBV7-2
J gene: TRBJ1-4
clone size: -
CDR3 protein: CASSLFQTATNEKLFF
CDR3 DNA: TGTGCCAGCAGCTTATTCCAGACTGCAACTAATGAAAAACTGTTTTTT

D gene: -
V gene: TRBV21-1
J gene: TRBJ2-5
clone size: -
CDR3 protein: CATRRGQGYAGPPQETQYF
CDR3 DNA: TGTGCCACTAGGAGAGGACAGGGGTATGCGGGCCCTCCCCAAGAGACCCAGTACTTC

D gene: -
V gene: TRBV29-1
J gene: TRBJ1-1
clone size: -
CDR3 protein: CSVAPGLTEAFF
CDR3 DNA: TGCAGCGTAGCTCCGGGACTCACTGAAGCTTTCTTT

D gene: -
V gene: TRBV6-7
J gene: TRBJ2-5
clone size: -
CDR3 protein: CALEGVMVKETQYF
CDR3 DNA: TGTGCCCTAGAGGGGGTCATGGTGAAAGAGACCCAGTACTTC

D gene: TRBD1
V gene: TRBV4-2
J gene: TRBJ1-3
clone size: -
CDR3 protein: CASSKGQGSSGNTIYF
CDR3 DNA: TGTGCCAGCAGCAAAGGACAGGGAAGCTCTGGAAACACCATATATTTT

D gene: -
V gene: TRBV25-1
J gene: TRBJ1-2
clone size: -
CDR3 protein: CASSESRTRGGYGYTF
CDR3 DNA: TGTGCCAGCAGTGAATCCCGGACCCGGGGGGGCTATGGCTACACCTTC

D gene: -
V gene: TRBV10-3
J gene: TRBJ2-7
clone size: -
CDR3 protein: CAIGSSSYEQYF
CDR3 DNA: TGTGCCATAGGGAGTAGCTCCTACGAGCAGTACTTC

D gene: -
V gene: TRBV11-2
J gene: TRBJ2-1
clone size: -
CDR3 protein: CASSLAWGNYNEQFF
CDR3 DNA: TGTGCCAGCAGCTTAGCCTGGGGCAACTACAATGAGCAGTTCTTC

D gene: -
V gene: TRBV5-1
J gene: TRBJ1-1
clone size: -
CDR3 protein: CASSTHRETPEAFF
CDR3 DNA: TGCGCCAGCAGCACGCACCGGGAGACCCCTGAAGCTTTCTTT

D gene: -
V gene: TRBV5-6
J gene: TRBJ2-4
clone size: -
CDR3 protein: CASSIDTQNIQYF
CDR3 DNA: TGTGCCAGCAGCATAGACACCCAAAACATTCAGTACTTC

D gene: TRBD2
V gene: TRBV3-1/TRBV3-2
J gene: TRBJ2-3
clone size: -
CDR3 protein: CASSQREQIDTQYF
CDR3 DNA: TGTGCCAGCAGCCAGCGGGAGCAGATAGATACGCAGTATTTT

D gene: TRBD2
V gene: TRBV5-1
J gene: TRBJ2-3
clone size: -
CDR3 protein: CASSSAGGPYTQYF
CDR3 DNA: TGCGCCAGCAGCTCCGCGGGAGGGCCGTATACGCAGTATTTT

D gene: -
V gene: TRBV19
J gene: TRBJ2-7
clone size: -
CDR3 protein: CASSELGADEQYF
CDR3 DNA: TGTGCCAGTAGTGAGTTGGGGGCTGACGAGCAGTACTTC

D gene: -
V gene: TRBV15
J gene: TRBJ2-3
clone size: -
CDR3 protein: CATSISPGARTDTQYF
CDR3 DNA: TGTGCCACCAGCATTAGTCCAGGGGCCCGCACAGATACGCAGTATTTT

D gene: -
V gene: TRBV29-1
J gene: TRBJ1-1
clone size: -
CDR3 protein: CSVAPGWAMNTEAFF
CDR3 DNA: TGCAGCGTTGCCCCGGGGTGGGCGATGAACACTGAAGCTTTCTTT

D gene: -
V gene: TRBV10-3
J gene: TRBJ1-2
clone size: -
CDR3 protein: CAISGGGTYGYTF
CDR3 DNA: TGTGCCATCAGTGGAGGGGGAACCTATGGCTACACCTTC

D gene: -
V gene: TRBV7-2
J gene: TRBJ2-1
clone size: -
CDR3 protein: CASSLSGVRSYNEQFF
CDR3 DNA: TGTGCCAGCAGCTTATCGGGGGTACGCTCCTACAATGAGCAGTTCTTC

D gene: -
V gene: TRBV16
J gene: TRBJ1-2
clone size: -
CDR3 protein: CASSQTGINYGYTF
CDR3 DNA: TGTGCCAGCAGCCAAACAGGGATAAACTATGGCTACACCTTC

D gene: TRBD2
V gene: TRBV30
J gene: TRBJ2-1
clone size: once
CDR3 protein: CAWSVRITSGSNNEQFF
CDR3 DNA: TGTGCCTGGAGTGTACGAATAACTAGCGGGAGCAACAATGAGCAGTTCTTC

D gene: TRBD1
V gene: TRBV19
J gene: TRBJ1-3
clone size: -
CDR3 protein: CASLQGASGNTIYF
CDR3 DNA: TGTGCCAGTCTCCAGGGGGCTTCTGGAAACACCATATATTTT

D gene: -
V gene: TRBV6-2/TRBV6-3
J gene: TRBJ1-2
clone size: -
CDR3 protein: CASSYSAGEPYGYTF
CDR3 DNA: TGTGCCAGCAGTTATTCTGCAGGCGAACCTTATGGCTACACCTTC

D gene: TRBD2
V gene: TRBV29-1
J gene: TRBJ2-1
clone size: -
CDR3 protein: CSVEDVGLASNEQFF
CDR3 DNA: TGCAGCGTTGAAGATGTTGGACTAGCTTCCAATGAGCAGTTCTTC

D gene: TRBD2
V gene: TRBV27
J gene: TRBJ2-7
clone size: -
CDR3 protein: CASSVAGLLGEQYF
CDR3 DNA: TGTGCCAGCAGCGTAGCGGGACTCTTGGGTGAGCAGTACTTC

D gene: -
V gene: TRBV10-3
J gene: TRBJ1-6
clone size: -
CDR3 protein: CAISESEQGGSPLHF
CDR3 DNA: TGTGCCATCAGTGAGAGTGAGCAGGGTGGCTCACCCCTCCACTTT

D gene: -
V gene: TRBV14
J gene: TRBJ1-1
clone size: -
CDR3 protein: CASSPQQGFF
CDR3 DNA: TGTGCCAGCAGCCCCCAACAGGGTTTCTTT

D gene: TRBD1
V gene: TRBV7-8
J gene: TRBJ2-1
clone size: -
CDR3 protein: CASSLPDDRVGMGNEQFF
CDR3 DNA: TGTGCCAGCAGCTTACCCGACGACAGGGTGGGAATGGGCAATGAGCAGTTCTTC

D gene: TRBD2
V gene: TRBV28
J gene: TRBJ2-5
clone size: -
CDR3 protein: CASSLGTSGQETQYF
CDR3 DNA: TGTGCCAGCAGTTTGGGGACTAGCGGGCAAGAGACCCAGTACTTC

D gene: -
V gene: TRBV5-1
J gene: TRBJ1-4
clone size: -
CDR3 protein: CASSLWGRDEKLFF
CDR3 DNA: TGCGCCAGCAGCTTGTGGGGGCGGGATGAAAAACTGTTTTTT

D gene: -
V gene: TRBV9
J gene: TRBJ2-1
clone size: -
CDR3 protein: CASSDQLAYNEQFF
CDR3 DNA: TGTGCCAGCAGTGACCAGCTAGCTTACAATGAGCAGTTCTTC

D gene: -
V gene: TRBV7-2
J gene: TRBJ2-3
clone size: -
CDR3 protein: CASSLYESTDTQYF
CDR3 DNA: TGTGCCAGCAGCTTATATGAGAGCACAGATACGCAGTATTTT

D gene: -
V gene: TRBV4-1
J gene: TRBJ1-4
clone size: -
CDR3 protein: CASSQDGRKLFF
CDR3 DNA: TGCGCCAGCAGCCAAGATGGCAGGAAACTGTTTTTT

D gene: TRBD1
V gene: TRBV19
J gene: TRBJ1-1
clone size: once
CDR3 protein: CASSEGQLNTEAFF
CDR3 DNA: TGTGCCAGTAGCGAGGGACAGTTGAACACTGAAGCTTTCTTT

D gene: -
V gene: TRBV19
J gene: TRBJ2-7
clone size: -
CDR3 protein: CASSISGTYEQYF
CDR3 DNA: TGTGCCAGTAGTATTTCGGGGACTTACGAGCAGTACTTC

D gene: -
V gene: TRBV18
J gene: TRBJ2-1
clone size: -
CDR3 protein: CASSPPPGTPSYNEQFF
CDR3 DNA: TGTGCCAGCTCACCACCACCCGGGACTCCCTCCTACAATGAGCAGTTCTTC

D gene: -
V gene: TRBV18
J gene: TRBJ2-2
clone size: -
CDR3 protein: CASSPLQGRDTGELFF
CDR3 DNA: TGTGCCAGCTCACCCCTCCAGGGTCGGGACACCGGGGAGCTGTTTTTT

D gene: TRBD2
V gene: TRBV7-3
J gene: TRBJ2-2
clone size: -
CDR3 protein: CASSSGPPGLGAGELFF
CDR3 DNA: TGTGCCAGCAGCTCTGGACCCCCGGGACTAGGGGCCGGGGAGCTGTTTTTT

D gene: TRBD2
V gene: TRBV10-1
J gene: TRBJ2-6
clone size: -
CDR3 protein: CAAFRGTSGLLSGANVLTF
CDR3 DNA: TGCGCCGCATTTAGGGGGACTAGCGGATTACTTTCTGGGGCCAACGTCCTGACTTTC

D gene: TRBD1
V gene: TRBV2
J gene: TRBJ1-5
clone size: -
CDR3 protein: CASSRTTGGDQPQHF
CDR3 DNA: TGTGCCAGCAGTAGGACGACAGGGGGCGATCAGCCCCAGCATTTT

D gene: -
V gene: TRBV6-2/TRBV6-3
J gene: TRBJ1-2
clone size: -
CDR3 protein: CASRPGGGFFRNGYTF
CDR3 DNA: TGTGCCAGCAGACCTGGGGGGGGCTTTTTTAGGAATGGCTACACCTTC

D gene: -
V gene: TRBV3-1/TRBV3-2
J gene: TRBJ1-6
clone size: -
CDR3 protein: CASSQARGGSPLHF
CDR3 DNA: TGTGCCAGCAGCCAAGCTAGGGGAGGGTCACCCCTCCACTTT

D gene: TRBD1
V gene: TRBV28
J gene: TRBJ2-5
clone size: -
CDR3 protein: CASSLPFVGTGLPLVETQYF
CDR3 DNA: TGTGCCAGCAGTTTGCCATTTGTGGGGACAGGGCTTCCCTTGGTGGAGACCCAGTACTTC

D gene: TRBD2
V gene: TRBV7-9
J gene: TRBJ2-7
clone size: -
CDR3 protein: CAGETEREGPYEQYF
CDR3 DNA: TGTGCCGGGGAAACGGAGCGGGAGGGCCCCTACGAGCAGTACTTC

D gene: TRBD2
V gene: TRBV2
J gene: TRBJ2-7
clone size: -
CDR3 protein: CASSLDSGSSYEQYF
CDR3 DNA: TGTGCCAGCAGCTTAGATAGCGGGAGCTCCTACGAGCAGTACTTC

D gene: TRBD2
V gene: TRBV3-1/TRBV3-2
J gene: TRBJ2-5
clone size: -
CDR3 protein: CASSQVKAGAQETQYF
CDR3 DNA: TGTGCCAGCAGCCAAGTTAAAGCGGGAGCCCAAGAGACCCAGTACTTC

D gene: -
V gene: TRBV13
J gene: TRBJ1-3
clone size: -
CDR3 protein: CASSLNPRSGNTIYF
CDR3 DNA: TGTGCCAGCAGCTTAAATCCTCGCTCTGGAAACACCATATATTTT

D gene: -
V gene: TRBV20-1
J gene: TRBJ1-2
clone size: -
CDR3 protein: CTHGERSGYTF
CDR3 DNA: TGCACCCACGGGGAAAGAAGTGGCTACACCTTC

D gene: TRBD2
V gene: TRBV19
J gene: TRBJ2-1
clone size: -
CDR3 protein: CASSVKGLAGTRDEQFF
CDR3 DNA: TGTGCCAGTAGTGTTAAGGGACTAGCGGGAACTAGGGATGAGCAGTTCTTC

D gene: TRBD2
V gene: TRBV13
J gene: TRBJ2-7
clone size: -
CDR3 protein: CASSLDLAGGYEQYF
CDR3 DNA: TGTGCCAGCAGCTTAGACCTAGCGGGAGGATACGAGCAGTACTTC

D gene: -
V gene: TRBV19
J gene: TRBJ1-1
clone size: -
CDR3 protein: CASILSGTGVEAFF
CDR3 DNA: TGTGCCAGTATATTGTCCGGCACAGGTGTTGAAGCTTTCTTT

D gene: -
V gene: TRBV30
J gene: TRBJ1-1
clone size: -
CDR3 protein: CAWETLRSAFF
CDR3 DNA: TGTGCCTGGGAGACACTGCGTTCCGCTTTCTTT

D gene: TRBD1
V gene: TRBV5-6
J gene: TRBJ2-7
clone size: -
CDR3 protein: CASSSGTGGSYEQYF
CDR3 DNA: TGTGCCAGCAGCTCCGGGACAGGTGGTTCGTACGAGCAGTACTTC

D gene: TRBD2
V gene: TRBV7-2
J gene: TRBJ2-2
clone size: -
CDR3 protein: CASSLGLAGGTGELFF
CDR3 DNA: TGTGCCAGCAGCTTAGGACTAGCGGGAGGCACCGGGGAGCTGTTTTTT

D gene: TRBD2
V gene: TRBV28
J gene: TRBJ2-1
clone size: -
CDR3 protein: CASTGGGGYNEQFF
CDR3 DNA: TGTGCCAGCACTGGGGGGGGTGGTTACAATGAGCAGTTCTTC